What follows are 28 T cell receptor beta chains derived from one specimen sequenced in a study of blood T cell repertoires in COVID-19. Profiling relied on immunoSEQ multiplex PCR, and the TCRdb table lists in-frame clones only, not all of them. The sample gives 200,000 or so clones, 86% of which show up once; 3% to 4% is in the top ten. The sample consisted of PBMCs or T cells enriched from blood (not recorded which). The receptors were gathered from a woman in her forties with acute COVID-19.

The J gene is TRBJ1-5, the V gene TRBV6-5, with 7 bases matching TRBD1. V was clipped by 4 bases and J by 1 base; unmatched bases: 4. This CDR3 comprises 15 residues. Germline lookup yields CDR1 MNHEY and CDR2 SVGAGI. CDR3 region: CASSSTGMSNQPQHF. CDR3 coding DNA: TGTGCCAGCAGTTCGACAGGGATGAGCAATCAGCCCCAGCATTTT.

V is TRBV25-1 and J is TRBJ1-3, with 9 bases aligning to TRBD1. Germline assignment: CDR1 MGHDK and CDR2 SYGVNS. J lost 0 bases, V lost 3 bases, and 0 bases had no gene match. CDR3 length: 15 amino acids. The CDR3 loop is CASSEGQGSGNTIYF. CDR3 in DNA: TGTGCCAGCAGTGAGGGACAGGGCTCTGGAAACACCATATATTTT.

The V call is TRBV28, the J call TRBJ2-1; D is possibly TRBD2 (6 bases). In germline, CDR1 is MDHEN, CDR2 SYDVKM. V lost 7 bases to trimming and J lost 7 bases, with 14 bases between them. The CDR3 extends over 13 amino acids. The CDR3 region is CASNTGGTNEQFF. DNA of the CDR3: TGTGCCAGCAACACGGGCGGGACGAATGAGCAGTTCTTC.

The genes are TRBV18 and TRBJ1-2; perhaps TRBD1 as D (5 bases). Germline CDR1 and CDR2: KGHSH and LQKENI. The CDR3 extends over 14 amino acids. Between the trimmed V and J ends, which lost 2 bases and 0 bases, there was a span of 7 bases. The CDR3 nucleotides read TGTGCCAGCTCACCAGCGACAGCTAACTATGGCTACACCTTC. Encoded protein: CASSPATANYGYTF.

This clone is a singleton in its sample. DNA of the CDR3: TGTGCCAGCAGTTTATTGCGGGGGGTGAGCACTGAAGCTTTCTTT. It translates to CASSLLRGVSTEAFF. The gene calls are TRBV27 and TRBJ1-1; TRBD1 is a possible D gene (5 bases). V lost 1 base and J 4 bases, leaving 13 bases between the germline ends. Looked up from germline, CDR1 is MNHEY and CDR2 is SMNVEV (reference sequence). This CDR3 has 15 residues.

The V and J genes are TRBV6-5 and TRBJ1-1; D gene ambiguous. The CDR3 is 14 residues long. Germline CDR1 is MNHEY and CDR2 is SVGAGI. V gave up 2 bases and J gave up 1 base, with 8 bases separating them. Written as DNA, the CDR3 is TGTGCCAGCAGTTACGGGCAGGAGAACACTGAAGCTTTCTTT. Protein product: CASSYGQENTEAFF.

This chain uses TRBV5-1 with TRBJ2-1; 14 nucleotides line up with TRBD2. This CDR3 is 18 amino acids long. Germline CDR1 reads SGHRS; CDR2 reads YFSETQ. J gave up 5 bases and V 0 bases, and 7 bases lay outside the gene matches. The CDR3 is CASSLAGGLAGVNNEQFF. The DNA of the CDR3 is TGCGCCAGCAGCTTGGCCGGGGGACTAGCGGGAGTCAACAATGAGCAGTTCTTC.

The chain recombines TRBV29-1 with TRBJ2-5; 14 nucleotides line up with TRBD2. The V segment lost 2 bases and the J segment 5 bases; nucleotides outside the gene matches: 10. The CDR3 spans 17 residues. CDR1 is SQVTM, CDR2 ANQGSEA, per germline. The CDR3 nucleotides are TGCAGCGTTGAATTGTTTAGGGGACTAGCGGGAGTTGAGACCCAGTACTTC. It yields the protein CSVELFRGLAGVETQYF.

The rearrangement links TRBV9 to TRBJ1-1; 7 bases are shared with TRBD1. Losses at the gene ends were 4 bases for V and 0 bases for J; bases not matched to a gene: 6. Germline-derived CDR1 and CDR2 are SGDLS and YYNGEE. The CDR3 has 15 residues. This CDR3 reads CASSSTGTVNTEAFF. The CDR3 DNA follows: TGTGCCAGCAGCAGTACCGGGACAGTGAACACTGAAGCTTTCTTT.

J is TRBJ2-7 and V is TRBV6-5; perhaps TRBD2 as D (7 bases). CDR3 length: 16 amino acids. V lost 0 bases and J lost 7, with 19 bases in between. Germline assignment: CDR1 MNHEY and CDR2 SVGAGI. The CDR3 reads CASSYSRGRAEREQYF. CDR3 nucleotides: TGTGCCAGCAGTTACTCTAGGGGGAGGGCCGAAAGAGAGCAGTACTTC.

The chain employs TRBV2 and TRBJ1-5; D is perhaps TRBD1 (5 bases). This CDR3 comprises 15 residues. Germline CDR1 reads SNHLY; CDR2 reads FYNNEI. Deletions cut 5 bases from V and 3 bases from J, with 14 bases between. The CDR3 region is CASSSGGIYNQPQHF. The CDR3 nucleotides read TGTGCCAGCAGTTCGGGGGGAATTTACAATCAGCCCCAGCATTTT.

The J gene is TRBJ1-3, the V gene TRBV14; D gene ambiguous. Germline CDR1 SGHDN, CDR2 FVKESK. V was clipped by 0 bases and J by 4 bases, with 10 bases between them. This CDR3 has 15 amino acids. The CDR3 is CASSQDRGAGNTIYF. CDR3 nucleotide sequence: TGTGCCAGCAGCCAAGATCGAGGCGCGGGAAACACCATATATTTT. The full variable domain, with the rest looked up from reference TRBV14 and TRBJ1-3, is EAGVTQFPSHSVIEKGQTVTLRCDPISGHDNLYWYRRVMGKEIKFLLHFVKESKQDESGMPNNRFLAERTGGTYSTLKVQPAELEDSGVYFCASSQDRGAGNTIYFGEGSWLTVV.

This chain joins TRBV15 and TRBJ2-3, with 8 bases fitting TRBD2. CDR3 length equals 16 residues. The V and J ends lost 2 bases and 1 base, in that order; junction bases with no gene match: 5. Germline V CDR1 and CDR2: LNHNV, YYDKDF (reference sequence). CDR3 residues: CATSRYRAGGTDTQYF. In nucleotides, the CDR3 is TGTGCCACCAGCAGATATAGAGCGGGGGGCACAGATACGCAGTATTTT.

This chain connects TRBV9 to TRBJ2-7, with 9 bases fitting TRBD2. V lost 4 bases to trimming and J lost 6 bases; unmatched junction nucleotides: 5. This CDR3 region has 13 residues. The germline V gene encodes CDR1 SGDLS and CDR2 YYNGEE. CDR3 sequence reads: CASSQGLASEQYF. CDR3 coding DNA: TGTGCCAGCAGCCAGGGACTAGCAAGCGAGCAGTACTTC.

V is TRBV30 and J is TRBJ2-1; TRBD2 matches at 11 bases. The ends lost 1 base at V and 7 bases at J; junction bases unmatched: 3. Germline V gives CDR1 GTSNPN, CDR2 SVGIG (reference sequence). This CDR3 region has 14 residues. CDR3 protein: CAWSATSGSNEQFF. In nucleotides, the CDR3 is TGTGCCTGGAGTGCTACTAGCGGGAGTAATGAGCAGTTCTTC.

This sequence joins TRBV18 and TRBJ2-1, with D possibly matching TRBD2 (5 bases). From germline, CDR1 is KGHSH and CDR2 LQKENI. The CDR3 runs 13 residues. The germline V and J ends were trimmed by 6 bases and 10 bases, with 16 bases remaining between them. This CDR3 reads CASSTAGRGEQFF. For the CDR3, the DNA is TGTGCCAGCTCCACCGCAGGCCGGGGAGAGCAGTTCTTC.

The chain couples TRBV5-8 to TRBJ1-5; D is uncertain. The CDR3 is 15 residues long. Germline values: CDR1 SGHTS, CDR2 YDEGEE. The V and J ends lost 2 bases and 4 bases respectively, with 13 bases between them. In DNA, the CDR3 is TGTGCCAGCAGCTTACGAACAGCTCTAAATCAGCCCCAGCATTTT. Its protein is CASSLRTALNQPQHF.

The chain is built from TRBV19 and TRBJ1-3; a possible D gene is TRBD1 (5 bases). The V and J ends lost 5 bases and 4 bases respectively, with 12 bases between them. Looked up from germline, CDR1 is LNHDA and CDR2 is SQIVND (reference sequence). The CDR3 is made up of 14 amino acids. The CDR3 loop reads CASSRGNNGNTIYF. Here the CDR3 DNA reads TGTGCCAGTAGTCGGGGGAACAACGGAAACACCATATATTTT.

The V gene is TRBV4-1, the J gene TRBJ2-1, with a weak D call TRBD2 (5 bases). CDR1 is MGHRA, CDR2 YSYEKL, per germline. The length of the CDR3 is 13 residues. Deletions cut 1 base from V and 10 bases from J, with 11 bases between. In DNA, the CDR3 is TGCGCCAGCAGCCAAGGAGAAGGAGGAGAGCAGTTCTTC. Protein product: CASSQGEGGEQFF.

The rearrangement uses TRBV7-9 and TRBJ2-3, with D hard to call. Trimming removed 2 bases at V and 0 bases at J, with 9 bases between. Germline CDR1 is SEHNR and CDR2 is FQNEAQ (reference sequence). The CDR3 has 15 amino acids. CDR3 residues: CASSLIRQSTDTQYF. CDR3 nucleotides: TGTGCCAGCAGCTTAATCCGTCAGAGCACAGATACGCAGTATTTT.

This clone was detected only a few times. V is TRBV6-5 and J is TRBJ1-3; possibly TRBD1 for D (5 bases). Germline V gives CDR1 MNHEY, CDR2 SVGAGI. CDR3 size: 14 residues. V lost 7 bases, J lost 2 bases, and 12 bases lay in between. The CDR3 loop reads CASNAQGAGNTIYF. Written as DNA, the CDR3 is TGTGCCAGCAACGCGCAGGGCGCTGGAAACACCATATATTTT.

This clone was observed at least ten times. The chain carries TRBV28 and TRBJ1-4; 9 bases are shared with TRBD1. The germline gives CDR1 MDHEN, CDR2 SYDVKM. Trimming took 5 bases from V and 8 from J; bases not matched to a gene: 9. The CDR3 sequence is 15 residues long. The CDR3 here is CASSPTGTGSEKLFF. CDR3 coding DNA: TGTGCCAGCAGTCCTACCGGGACAGGGAGCGAAAAACTGTTTTTT. The full variable domain, completed using reference TRBV28 and TRBJ1-4, is DVKVTQSSRYLVKRTGEKVFLECVQDMDHENMFWYRQDPGLGLRLIYFSYDVKMKEKGDIPEGYSVSREKKERFSLILESASTNQTSMYLCASSPTGTGSEKLFFGSGTQLSVL.

This chain links TRBV15 with TRBJ2-5, with D possibly being TRBD2 (7 bases). The CDR3 runs to 18 residues. Germline CDR1 LNHNV, CDR2 YYDKDF (reference sequence). V gave up 0 bases and J gave up 4 bases, with 21 bases separating them. Here the CDR3 reads CATSRDGGGQPGGETQYF. The CDR3, as DNA: TGTGCCACCAGCAGAGATGGGGGGGGCCAACCTGGAGGAGAGACCCAGTACTTC.

The chain recombines TRBV28 with TRBJ2-1; 9 nucleotides line up with TRBD1. V shed 5 bases and J 2 bases; nucleotides not matched to a gene: 4. CDR3 length equals 15 residues. Germline CDR1 MDHEN, CDR2 SYDVKM. The CDR3 bases are TGTGCCAGCAGTCCCCGGGACAGGGCCTACAATGAGCAGTTCTTC. Its protein is CASSPRDRAYNEQFF.

The chain joins TRBV30 to TRBJ2-5, with 10 bases that match TRBD1. The CDR3 consists of 16 residues. CDR1 is GTSNPN and CDR2 is SVGIG in the germline V gene (reference sequence). J gave up 4 bases and V 0 bases, and 8 bases lay outside the gene matches. CDR3 residues: CAWSVPGTGVRETQYF. In DNA, the CDR3 is TGTGCCTGGAGTGTACCCGGGACAGGGGTGCGAGAGACCCAGTACTTC.

This clone is a singleton in its sample. This rearrangement joins TRBV7-3 to TRBJ2-3, with 12 bases lining up with TRBD1. The germline V gene encodes CDR1 SGHTA and CDR2 FQGTGA. This CDR3 has 17 amino acids. V lost 5 bases to trimming and J lost 2 bases; unmatched junction nucleotides: 8. The CDR3 here is CASSLLRDRGPTDTQYF. CDR3 DNA: TGTGCCAGCAGCCTCCTCCGGGACAGGGGGCCCACAGATACGCAGTATTTT.

The chain carries TRBV11-3 and TRBJ1-6; tentative D call: TRBD1 (6 bases). V was trimmed by 5 bases and J by 10 bases, leaving 12 bases between them. The germline V gene has CDR1 SGHNT and CDR2 YENEEA. The CDR3 contains 13 residues. CDR3 bases: TGTGCCAGCAGCCAAAACAGGGTCTCACCCCTCCACTTT. This encodes CASSQNRVSPLHF.

In DNA form, the CDR3 reads TGTGCCAGTAGACAATCAGCCAAAAACATTCAGTACTTC. Translation gives CASRQSAKNIQYF. The chain uses TRBV2 and TRBJ2-4; D unresolved. This CDR3 comprises 13 residues. The germline V gene has CDR1 SNHLY and CDR2 FYNNEI. V lost 9 bases and J 0 bases, leaving 9 bases between the germline ends.